This is a list of T cell receptor beta chains from one sample in a study of response to subunit inactivated influenza vaccine. One entry per CDR3 protein, called by TCRdb with MiXCR from the RT-PCR reads. Among about 570,000 distinct CDR3 sequences listed, around 11% were seen once. Another study also made use of these data, one on T cells expressing NK-cell markers.

Sequencing was performed on PBMCs from blood, taken on the day of vaccination. The source is a man aged 45 to 65 who received an inactivated influenza vaccine. CDR3s include the opening cysteine and the closing phenylalanine or tryptophan. The order of the fields is V gene, J gene, D gene, clone size, CDR3 DNA, CDR3 protein. D genes are given only for firm matches. Some rows mark clone size as missing; the rest say once, few, many or name a class of expanded clone.

v_gene: TRBV28
j_gene: TRBJ1-2
d_gene: TRBD1
abundance: few
CDR3nt: TGTGCCAGCAGTTCGTGGGGACAGGGGAATGGCTACACCTTC
CDR3aa: CASSSWGQGNGYTF

v_gene: TRBV5-5
j_gene: TRBJ2-1
d_gene: TRBD2
abundance: NA
CDR3nt: TGTGCCAGCAGCGATTGGACTAGCCTTGACAATGAGCAGTTCTTC
CDR3aa: CASSDWTSLDNEQFF

v_gene: TRBV12-3/TRBV12-4
j_gene: TRBJ2-5
d_gene: TRBD1
abundance: NA
CDR3nt: TGTGCCAGCAGCCCTGGGACAGGGTGGTTTGGAGAGACCCAGTACTTC
CDR3aa: CASSPGTGWFGETQYF

v_gene: TRBV28
j_gene: TRBJ2-1
d_gene: NA
abundance: many
CDR3nt: TGTGCCAGCAGTTATCGGGGTGAGCAGTTCTTC
CDR3aa: CASSYRGEQFF

v_gene: TRBV11-2
j_gene: TRBJ2-7
d_gene: TRBD2
abundance: NA
CDR3nt: TGTGCCAGCAGCTTAGAGTCTAGCGGGGGGGCCATATCCTACGAGCAGTACTTC
CDR3aa: CASSLESSGGAISYEQYF

v_gene: TRBV7-2
j_gene: TRBJ1-1
d_gene: NA
abundance: NA
CDR3nt: TGTGCCAGCAGCTCGGGGCAGGGAAGGGCTAGAGAAGCTTTCTTT
CDR3aa: CASSSGQGRAREAFF

v_gene: TRBV11-2
j_gene: TRBJ1-4
d_gene: NA
abundance: few
CDR3nt: TGTGCCAGCAGCGCCACCGGGACTATGATGGAAAAACTGTTTTTT
CDR3aa: CASSATGTMMEKLFF

v_gene: TRBV4-1
j_gene: TRBJ2-1
d_gene: NA
abundance: few
CDR3nt: TGCGCCAGCAGCCATTTCTCAGGGCATGAGCAGTTCTTC
CDR3aa: CASSHFSGHEQFF

v_gene: TRBV6-2/TRBV6-3
j_gene: TRBJ2-1
d_gene: TRBD2
abundance: NA
CDR3nt: TGTGCCAGCAGTGGGGCGGGAGGACCGAATGAGCAGTTCTTC
CDR3aa: CASSGAGGPNEQFF

v_gene: TRBV4-2
j_gene: TRBJ2-1
d_gene: TRBD2
abundance: few
CDR3nt: TGTGCCAGCAGCAAAGACGGGGCTAGCGGGGGCAATGAGCAGTTCTTC
CDR3aa: CASSKDGASGGNEQFF

v_gene: TRBV7-9
j_gene: TRBJ1-6
d_gene: TRBD1
abundance: NA
CDR3nt: TGTGCCAGCAGCTCTGGGACAGCCGGTAATTCACCCCTCCACTTT
CDR3aa: CASSSGTAGNSPLHF

v_gene: TRBV29-1
j_gene: TRBJ1-1
d_gene: TRBD1
abundance: NA
CDR3nt: TGCAGCGTTGAAGTCCAGGGGGCGAGGACTGAAGCTTTCTTT
CDR3aa: CSVEVQGARTEAFF

v_gene: TRBV24-1
j_gene: TRBJ2-7
d_gene: TRBD1
abundance: NA
CDR3nt: TGTGCCACCAGTGATTCCCGACAGGGCTACGAGCAGTACTTC
CDR3aa: CATSDSRQGYEQYF

v_gene: TRBV11-2
j_gene: TRBJ2-7
d_gene: NA
abundance: NA
CDR3nt: TGTGCCAGCAGCCTCCAGGGCACCATTGACCTCTACGAGCAGTACTTC
CDR3aa: CASSLQGTIDLYEQYF

v_gene: TRBV28
j_gene: TRBJ2-3
d_gene: TRBD1
abundance: many
CDR3nt: TGTGCCAGCAGTCGACAGGGGTTTACAGATACGCAGTATTTT
CDR3aa: CASSRQGFTDTQYF

v_gene: TRBV10-3
j_gene: TRBJ1-2
d_gene: NA
abundance: NA
CDR3nt: TGTGCCATCAGTGAGTCGGTACGGGGCTATGGCTACACCTTC
CDR3aa: CAISESVRGYGYTF

v_gene: TRBV24-1
j_gene: TRBJ2-1
d_gene: TRBD2
abundance: NA
CDR3nt: TGTGCCACCAGTGGGGGACTAGCGGGGGCCGAGCAGTTCTTC
CDR3aa: CATSGGLAGAEQFF

v_gene: TRBV12-3/TRBV12-4
j_gene: TRBJ2-1
d_gene: TRBD1
abundance: few
CDR3nt: TGTGCCAGCAGTGCACAGGGGGCCTCGTACAATGAGCAGTTCTTC
CDR3aa: CASSAQGASYNEQFF

v_gene: TRBV6-1
j_gene: TRBJ1-1
d_gene: TRBD1
abundance: NA
CDR3nt: TGTGCCAGCGGACAGGTGATGAACACTGAAGCTTTCTTT
CDR3aa: CASGQVMNTEAFF

v_gene: TRBV29-1
j_gene: TRBJ2-7
d_gene: TRBD2
abundance: NA
CDR3nt: TGCAGCGTTCGACTAGCGGGATACGAGCAGTACTTC
CDR3aa: CSVRLAGYEQYF

v_gene: TRBV29-1
j_gene: TRBJ2-2
d_gene: NA
abundance: few
CDR3nt: TGCAGCGTTCTTAAGCCGGGGCAGGGTGGCACCGGGGAGCTGTTTTTT
CDR3aa: CSVLKPGQGGTGELFF

v_gene: TRBV12-3/TRBV12-4
j_gene: TRBJ1-4
d_gene: NA
abundance: NA
CDR3nt: TGTGCCAGCAGATCTAGGAGCCATAATGAAAAACTGTTTTTT
CDR3aa: CASRSRSHNEKLFF

v_gene: TRBV4-2
j_gene: TRBJ2-3
d_gene: NA
abundance: few
CDR3nt: TGTGCCAGCAGCCAAGATAGAAACGGAGATACGCAGTATTTT
CDR3aa: CASSQDRNGDTQYF

v_gene: TRBV11-2
j_gene: TRBJ2-4
d_gene: TRBD2
abundance: NA
CDR3nt: TGTGCCAGCAGCCGATCGGGACAGCGGGGGGTGGCCAAAAACATTCAGTACTTC
CDR3aa: CASSRSGQRGVAKNIQYF

v_gene: TRBV15
j_gene: TRBJ1-2
d_gene: TRBD1
abundance: few
CDR3nt: TGTGCCACCAGCAGGGACAGGGGGAACTATGGCTACACCTTC
CDR3aa: CATSRDRGNYGYTF

v_gene: TRBV7-2
j_gene: TRBJ2-7
d_gene: NA
abundance: many
CDR3nt: TGTGCCAGCAGCTGGAGGACAGATTACGAGCAGTACTTC
CDR3aa: CASSWRTDYEQYF

v_gene: TRBV4-3
j_gene: TRBJ2-3
d_gene: TRBD2
abundance: few
CDR3nt: TGCGCCAGCAGCCAAGATATACTAGCGGGGCTAACCTCGGATACGCAGTATTTT
CDR3aa: CASSQDILAGLTSDTQYF

v_gene: TRBV20-1
j_gene: TRBJ2-3
d_gene: NA
abundance: NA
CDR3nt: TGCAGTGCTACGGGGCGACGCACAGATACGCAGTATTTT
CDR3aa: CSATGRRTDTQYF

v_gene: TRBV6-2/TRBV6-3
j_gene: TRBJ2-3
d_gene: TRBD2
abundance: few
CDR3nt: TGTGCCAGCAGTTACACCCAGCGGGGGGGCCCCACAGATACGCAGTATTTT
CDR3aa: CASSYTQRGGPTDTQYF

v_gene: TRBV7-2
j_gene: TRBJ2-7
d_gene: TRBD1
abundance: NA
CDR3nt: TGTGCCAGCAGCTTAGGGGACAGGCGCGAGCAGTACTTC
CDR3aa: CASSLGDRREQYF

v_gene: TRBV28
j_gene: TRBJ2-1
d_gene: NA
abundance: NA
CDR3nt: TGTGCCAGCAGTCGCGCCCCAACCTACAATGAGCAGTTCTTC
CDR3aa: CASSRAPTYNEQFF

v_gene: TRBV5-1
j_gene: TRBJ1-1
d_gene: TRBD1
abundance: NA
CDR3nt: TGCGCCAGCAGCTTGGAAATTAGGGGGCTGGACACTGAAGCTTTCTTT
CDR3aa: CASSLEIRGLDTEAFF

v_gene: TRBV7-9
j_gene: TRBJ2-1
d_gene: NA
abundance: NA
CDR3nt: TGTGCCAGCAGCTCTCGGACAGCCCGAGAGCAGTTCTTC
CDR3aa: CASSSRTAREQFF

v_gene: TRBV5-1
j_gene: TRBJ1-1
d_gene: NA
abundance: NA
CDR3nt: TGCGCCAGCAGCTTGCTCACCAATTCTGGGAACACTGAAGCTTTCTTT
CDR3aa: CASSLLTNSGNTEAFF

v_gene: TRBV20-1
j_gene: TRBJ2-3
d_gene: TRBD1
abundance: few
CDR3nt: TGCAGTGCTACCCATGGGACAGGGGTTACAGATACGCAGTATTTT
CDR3aa: CSATHGTGVTDTQYF

v_gene: TRBV5-1
j_gene: TRBJ1-5
d_gene: TRBD1
abundance: few
CDR3nt: TGCGCCAGCAGCTTTGAAGGGACAGGGAGGGAGCCCCAGCATTTT
CDR3aa: CASSFEGTGREPQHF

v_gene: TRBV29-1
j_gene: TRBJ2-1
d_gene: NA
abundance: many
CDR3nt: TGCAGCGTTGAAATTAGGGTGGGTGAGCAGTTCTTC
CDR3aa: CSVEIRVGEQFF

v_gene: TRBV15
j_gene: TRBJ2-1
d_gene: TRBD1
abundance: many
CDR3nt: TGTGCCACCAGCAGGTACAGGGGGCTTGATGAGCAGTTCTTC
CDR3aa: CATSRYRGLDEQFF

v_gene: TRBV12-3/TRBV12-4
j_gene: TRBJ1-5
d_gene: NA
abundance: few
CDR3nt: TGTGCCAGCAGTTTTGCAGGGGATCATCAGCCCCAGCATTTT
CDR3aa: CASSFAGDHQPQHF

v_gene: TRBV12-3/TRBV12-4
j_gene: TRBJ2-6
d_gene: NA
abundance: NA
CDR3nt: TGTGCCAGCAGTTTTAGGGGAGGTTCTGGGGCCAACGTCCTGACTTTC
CDR3aa: CASSFRGGSGANVLTF

v_gene: TRBV5-1
j_gene: TRBJ2-3
d_gene: NA
abundance: NA
CDR3nt: TGCGCCAGCAGCTCCCCCGATACCACAGATACGCAGTATTTT
CDR3aa: CASSSPDTTDTQYF

v_gene: TRBV5-8
j_gene: TRBJ2-5
d_gene: TRBD1
abundance: many
CDR3nt: TGTGCCAGCAGCTCGACAGGGTCGGTTCAGACCCAGTACTTC
CDR3aa: CASSSTGSVQTQYF

v_gene: TRBV23-1
j_gene: TRBJ1-4
d_gene: TRBD1
abundance: few
CDR3nt: TGCGCCAGCAGTCGCCTGGACAGGGGCCGGACTGAAAAACTGTTTTTT
CDR3aa: CASSRLDRGRTEKLFF

v_gene: TRBV28
j_gene: TRBJ2-2
d_gene: NA
abundance: NA
CDR3nt: TGTGCCAGCAGCCAAATCGACCGAGGCACCGGGGAGCTGTTTTTT
CDR3aa: CASSQIDRGTGELFF

v_gene: TRBV12-3/TRBV12-4
j_gene: TRBJ1-2
d_gene: NA
abundance: few
CDR3nt: TGTGCCAGCAGTGGTTCAGGGCGCGGCTACACCTTC
CDR3aa: CASSGSGRGYTF

v_gene: TRBV5-1
j_gene: TRBJ2-7
d_gene: NA
abundance: many
CDR3nt: TGCGCCAGCAGCCTGGCGGGACAGAATTTCCCCGAGCAGTACTTC
CDR3aa: CASSLAGQNFPEQYF

v_gene: TRBV3-1
j_gene: TRBJ2-7
d_gene: TRBD2
abundance: many
CDR3nt: TGTGCCAGCAGCGCGACTAGCGGGTCGACCTACGAGCAGTACTTC
CDR3aa: CASSATSGSTYEQYF

v_gene: TRBV11-1
j_gene: TRBJ2-6
d_gene: NA
abundance: few
CDR3nt: TGTGCCAGCAGCTCCTGGGCCACAGCATTGGTCTCTGGGGCCAACGTCCTGACTTTC
CDR3aa: CASSSWATALVSGANVLTF

v_gene: TRBV20-1
j_gene: TRBJ2-5
d_gene: TRBD1
abundance: many
CDR3nt: TGCAGTGCTAGAGACGCCCGGGACAGGGGAGGAGAGACCCAGTACTTC
CDR3aa: CSARDARDRGGETQYF

v_gene: TRBV5-1
j_gene: TRBJ1-2
d_gene: TRBD1
abundance: NA
CDR3nt: TGCGCCAGCAGCGGAACAGGGGACTATGGCTACACCTTC
CDR3aa: CASSGTGDYGYTF